The source of this T cell receptor (beta chain) is a study of tumor-infiltrating lymphocytes in primary liver carcinoma. The wider study: Patients of both sexes were 30 to 69 years old. Sequencing of the samples generated roughly 3.5 to 7.13 million productive TCRbeta reads, with similar yields across tissue types.

This clonotype was found a few times. The antigen is unknown. Since a much larger clone is just one base distant, this may be a read error. This likely comes from a read error, as the CDR3 has no conserved phenylalanine or tryptophan at its end. Unsorted bulk tissue, about 19-30 mg of it, served as the source for co-extraction of RNA and DNA. Surgical resection was used to treat these primary liver carcinoma patients. General study points: Against blood, tumors held a significantly higher top-250-clone fraction (p = 0.039).

Synthesis of TCR beta cDNA was carried out from around 500 ng total RNA with a constant-region primer. Library construction for TCR beta comprised three nested multiplex PCR rounds performed with slightly modified ARM-PCR. The first two PCR rounds, roughly 9 cycles each, used TRBV1-TRBV30 forward primers and a C-beta reverse primer. Each CDR3 protein gets one entry after TCRdb re-called the multiplex PCR reads with MiXCR. The data contain fewer than 85,000 distinct CDR3 sequences, under 75% of them singletons. J gave up 4 bases and V 3 bases, and 3 bases lay outside the gene matches. The CDR3 loop spans 15 amino acids. Germline assignment: CDR1 MNHNS and CDR2 SASEGT.

This rearrangement joins TRBV6-1 to TRBJ1-5, with 10 bases aligning to TRBD1. The source is a man aged 40-55 years with primary liver carcinoma and hepatitis B virus infection. The sequenced sample was tumor-adjacent normal liver tissue. CDR3: CASSDPGQGNQPQHI. CDR3 sequence (DNA): TGTGCCAGCAGTGATCCGGGACAGGGGAATCAGCCCCAGCATATT.